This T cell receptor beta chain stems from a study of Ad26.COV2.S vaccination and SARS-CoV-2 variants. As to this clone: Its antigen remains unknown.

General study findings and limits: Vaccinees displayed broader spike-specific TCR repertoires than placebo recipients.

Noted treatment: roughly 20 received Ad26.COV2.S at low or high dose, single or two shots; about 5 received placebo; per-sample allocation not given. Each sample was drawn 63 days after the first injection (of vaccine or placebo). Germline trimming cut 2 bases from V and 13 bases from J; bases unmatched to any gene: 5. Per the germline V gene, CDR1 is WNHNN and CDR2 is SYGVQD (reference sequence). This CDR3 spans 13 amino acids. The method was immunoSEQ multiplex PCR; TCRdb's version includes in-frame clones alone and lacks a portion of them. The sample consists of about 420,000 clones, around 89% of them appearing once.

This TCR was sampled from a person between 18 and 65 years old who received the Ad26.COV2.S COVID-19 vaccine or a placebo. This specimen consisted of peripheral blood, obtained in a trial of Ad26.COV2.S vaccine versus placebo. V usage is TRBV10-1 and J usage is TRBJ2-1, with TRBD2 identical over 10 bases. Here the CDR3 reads CASSEDLAGEQFF. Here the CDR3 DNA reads TGCGCCAGCAGTGAGGACCTAGCGGGGGAACAGTTCTTC.